The present TCR beta chain was sequenced within a study of response to subunit inactivated influenza vaccine. As regards this clonotype: What it binds is not known.

TCRdb ran MiXCR on the RT-PCR reads and lists one entry per CDR3 protein. The sample lists about 780,000 distinct CDR3 sequences, around a sixth occurring once. Looked up from germline, CDR1 is SGHRS and CDR2 is YFSETQ. V dropped 3 bases and J dropped 5; count of bases not matched to a gene: 5. The CDR3 runs to 14 residues. Overall study results and limits: The authors suggested that every seasonal influenza vaccination recruits few new T cells.

The chain links TRBV5-1 to TRBJ2-3; TRBD2 matches 8 bases. The TCR was taken from a man between 50 and 59 years old who received an inactivated influenza vaccine. The sequences come from PBMCs from blood, collected 4 to 6 days after vaccination. The CDR3 is CASSSGGAVDTQYF. For the CDR3, the DNA is TGCGCCAGCAGCTCCGGGGGGGCCGTAGATACGCAGTATTTT.